The 21 T cell receptor beta chains below all came from one sample that was sequenced in a study of OX40 agonist ivuxolimab in advanced cancers. Data came from immunoSEQ multiplex PCR; TCRdb stores just in-frame clones and leaves some out. The sample comprises about 71,000 clones, roughly 93% of which are singletons, and roughly 14% rests with the top ten. Source: CD4+ or CD8+ T cells sorted from blood, taken in a trial of the OX40 agonist ivuxolimab. The receptors were gathered from an adult with an advanced solid tumor such as melanoma, head and neck, liver or kidney cancer.

The J gene is TRBJ2-1, the V gene TRBV27, with TRBD1 identical over 9 bases. V gave up 6 bases and J gave up 11 bases; unmatched junction bases: 17. This CDR3 contains 16 residues. Per germline, CDR1 MNHEY and CDR2 SMNVEV (reference sequence). CDR3 sequence (DNA): TGTGCCAGCAGCCCCCTGGGACAGGGAGTTGGCGATAAGCAGTTCTTC. This encodes CASSPLGQGVGDKQFF.

This clone was seen just once. The chain recombines TRBV30 with TRBJ2-7; perhaps TRBD2 as D (7 bases). The ends were cut back, 4 bases at V and 6 bases at J, with 16 bases in the middle. The CDR3 covers 13 residues. Germline CDR1 and CDR2: GTSNPN and SVGIG (reference sequence). CDR3 residues: CAWNWAGEGEQYF. CDR3 nucleotide sequence: TGTGCCTGGAATTGGGCAGGGGAGGGCGAGCAGTACTTC.

The chain employs TRBV4-1 and TRBJ2-6; D uncertain. The ends were cut back, 3 bases at V and 0 bases at J, with 9 bases in the middle. CDR3 length equals 16 residues. Germline V lookup: CDR1 MGHRA, CDR2 YSYEKL. The CDR3: CASSQRPFSGANVLTF. The CDR3 DNA reads TGCGCCAGCAGCCAGCGTCCGTTCTCTGGGGCCAACGTCCTGACTTTC.

The genes are TRBV7-6 and TRBJ2-3; TRBD1 is a possible D gene (6 bases). The CDR3 length is 15 residues. Germline-derived CDR1 and CDR2 are SGHVS and FNYEAQ. Trimming took off 7 bases at V and 6 bases at J, with 20 bases between the two ends. CDR3 protein: CASTPPRQGYDTQYF. CDR3 bases: TGTGCCAGCACCCCGCCGCGCCAGGGGTATGATACGCAGTATTTT.

The chain has TRBV7-2 and TRBJ1-5; 8 nucleotides agree with TRBD1. Looked up from germline, CDR1 is SGHTA and CDR2 is FQGNSA. After removal of 1 base from V and 1 base from J, the junction contained 12 bases not matched to a gene. This CDR3 contains 19 residues. The chain's CDR3 is CASSLVRTGLLSSNQPQHF. CDR3 DNA sequence: TGTGCCAGCAGCTTAGTTAGGACAGGGCTGTTGTCAAGCAATCAGCCCCAGCATTTT.

The chain has TRBV25-1 and TRBJ1-3; 8 nucleotides match TRBD1. Trimming removed 10 bases from V and 2 bases from J; junction bases left unmatched: 4. There are 13 residues in the CDR3. CDR1 MGHDK and CDR2 SYGVNS come from the germline V gene. The CDR3 reads CATADRAGNTIYF. The DNA for the CDR3 is TGTGCCACCGCGGACAGGGCTGGAAACACCATATATTTT.

The CDR3 loop reads CASSRDRGPYEQYF. The CDR3 nucleotides are TGCGCCAGCAGCCGGGACAGGGGGCCCTACGAGCAGTACTTC. V is TRBV10-1 and J is TRBJ2-7; 12 nucleotides match TRBD1. Germline loops: CDR1 WNHNN, CDR2 SYGVQD (reference sequence). V was pared by 6 bases and J by 2 bases, with 2 bases of the junction left unmatched. The CDR3 runs 14 residues.

The chain carries TRBV19 and TRBJ2-2; 9 positions agree with TRBD1. The trim removed 5 bases at V and 4 bases at J, leaving 5 bases unmatched. Per germline, CDR1 LNHDA and CDR2 SQIVND (reference sequence). The CDR3 has 15 amino acids. CDR3 in amino acids: CASSRYRGLTGELFF. In nucleotides, the CDR3 is TGTGCCAGTAGTCGGTACAGGGGGCTCACCGGGGAGCTGTTTTTT.

This chain joins TRBV19 and TRBJ2-2; 10 bases are shared with TRBD2. With 0 bases clipped from V and 6 bases from J, the junction kept 10 bases outside the gene matches. In germline, CDR1 is LNHDA, CDR2 SQIVND (reference sequence). This CDR3 comprises 18 residues. Here the CDR3 reads CASSIDFSLAGVAGELFF. The CDR3 DNA reads as TGTGCCAGTAGTATAGATTTCTCCCTAGCGGGAGTGGCCGGGGAGCTGTTTTTT.

The chain is built from TRBV4-3 and TRBJ1-4; D not certain. Per the germline V gene, CDR1 is LGHNA and CDR2 is YSLEER. CDR3 length: 15 amino acids. V lost 0 bases to trimming and J lost 0 bases, with 5 bases between them. CDR3 bases: TGCGCCAGCAGCCAAGAATCCCCAACTAATGAAAAACTGTTTTTT. It specifies CASSQESPTNEKLFF.

A single count supports this clone. The chain uses TRBV5-6 and TRBJ1-1; D is possibly TRBD1 (5 bases). The CDR3 covers 13 residues. The ends were cut back, 0 bases at V and 4 bases at J, with 7 bases in the middle. Looked up from germline, CDR1 is SGHDT and CDR2 is YYEEEE. CDR3 DNA: TGTGCCAGCAGCTTGGGGGACGGCACTGAAGCTTTCTTT. Its protein is CASSLGDGTEAFF.

The chain recombines TRBV6-6 with TRBJ2-7, with D perhaps TRBD1 (6 bases). With 5 bases removed from V and 4 bases from J, the gap between germline ends came to 12 bases. This CDR3 has 13 residues. Per the germline V gene, CDR1 is MNHNY and CDR2 is SVGAGI (reference sequence). The CDR3 DNA follows: TGTGCCAGCAGTACCCGACAGGCTTACGAGCAGTACTTC. Translated: CASSTRQAYEQYF.

This chain uses TRBV14 with TRBJ1-5; D gene unclear. CDR3 length: 13 amino acids. Trimming stripped 5 bases from V and 4 bases from J, with 9 bases between. CDR1 is SGHDN and CDR2 is FVKESK in the germline V gene. As DNA, the CDR3 is TGTGCCAGCAGCGCTACGGGGAATCAGCCCCAGCATTTT. It specifies CASSATGNQPQHF.

The chain uses TRBV25-1 and TRBJ2-1, with D unresolved. Germline CDR1 reads MGHDK; CDR2 reads SYGVNS. V lost 1 base to trimming and J lost 13 bases, with 5 bases between them. This CDR3 contains 10 residues. CDR3 residues: CASSESTQFF. In DNA, the CDR3 is TGTGCCAGCAGTGAATCCACCCAGTTCTTC.

CDR3: CASSIDPGAGREQYF. CDR3 DNA sequence: TGTGCCAGTAGTATAGATCCGGGGGCAGGTCGTGAGCAGTACTTC. The V call is TRBV19, the J call TRBJ2-7, with D perhaps assigned TRBD1 or TRBD2 (6 bases each). The CDR3 sequence is 15 residues long. Germline CDR1 is LNHDA and CDR2 is SQIVND (reference sequence). V lost 0 bases, J lost 7 bases, and 16 bases lay in between.

The chain combines TRBV28 with TRBJ2-7; D not certain. Per the germline V gene, CDR1 is MDHEN and CDR2 is SYDVKM. The CDR3 is 11 amino acids. V lost 5 bases and J lost 5, with 7 bases in between. Written as DNA, the CDR3 is TGTGCCAGCAGTACCGGAAACGAGCAGTACTTC. This sequence encodes CASSTGNEQYF.

This rearrangement joins TRBV7-2 to TRBJ2-3; D may be TRBD1 (6 bases). The CDR3 sequence is 16 residues long. Trimming took off 5 bases at V and 0 bases at J, with 15 bases between the two ends. Germline CDR1 and CDR2: SGHTA and FQGNSA. CDR3 region: CASSIIRGSSTDTQYF. CDR3 coding DNA: TGTGCCAGCAGCATAATCAGGGGCTCTAGCACAGATACGCAGTATTTT.

The chain is built from TRBV13 and TRBJ2-7, with D possibly called TRBD1 or TRBD2 (5 bases each). The V and J ends lost 0 bases and 5 bases respectively, with 5 bases between them. The CDR3 totals 12 residues. The germline CDR1 and CDR2 sequences are PRHDT and FYEKMQ (reference sequence). Here the CDR3 DNA reads TGTGCCAGCAGCTTAGGGGGGGACGAGCAGTACTTC. It is translated as CASSLGGDEQYF.

This chain joins TRBV4-3 and TRBJ1-4; TRBD1 might be the D (6 bases). The CDR3 spans 21 residues. Germline values: CDR1 LGHNA, CDR2 YSLEER. The germline V and J ends were trimmed by 1 base and 5 bases, with 29 bases remaining between them. CDR3 loop: CASSQVGGPNGGFQPNEKLFF. The CDR3 DNA sequence: TGCGCCAGCAGCCAAGTGGGGGGCCCCAATGGTGGTTTCCAGCCCAATGAAAAACTGTTTTTT.

V gene TRBV27 combines with J gene TRBJ1-1, with unresolved D. The CDR3 extends over 13 amino acids. Trimming shortened V by 3 bases and J by 8 bases, and 13 bases separated the two germline ends. Germline V gives CDR1 MNHEY, CDR2 SMNVEV (reference sequence). The CDR3, as DNA: TGTGCCAGCAGTTTCGGGGAGTTGAGGGAAGCTTTCTTT. It codes for CASSFGELREAFF.

This chain uses TRBV27 with TRBJ2-2; 11 bases align to TRBD2. The V segment lost 5 bases and the J segment 7 bases; nucleotides outside the gene matches: 9. The germline gives CDR1 MNHEY, CDR2 SMNVEV (reference sequence). CDR3 size: 16 residues. The CDR3 coding sequence is TGTGCCAGCAGTCCCATAGCGGGGGGGCTGGGCGGGGAGCTGTTTTTT. Amino acid sequence: CASSPIAGGLGGELFF.